This T cell receptor beta chain was identified during a study of early T cells in non-severe SARS-CoV-2 infection. Germline V gene sequence: CDR1 LGHNT, CDR2 FRNRAP. This CDR3 is 12 amino acids long. Trimming stripped 6 bases from V and 5 bases from J, with 11 bases between. TCRdb passed the 5' RACE reads through MiXCR, listing each CDR3 protein once. The sample contains tens of thousands of distinct CDR3 sequences, 5% to 6.5% of which appear only once. There are many counts of this clonotype. The specimen was whole blood, collected at baseline. The chain joins TRBV12-5 to TRBJ2-7, with D tentatively TRBD1 (6 bases). This receptor was obtained from an adult who was a healthcare worker with PCR-confirmed SARS-CoV-2 infection or an uninfected control (not recorded which). CDR3 loop: CASGRQVHEQYF. The CDR3 DNA reads as TGTGCTAGTGGCAGACAGGTCCACGAGCAGTACTTC.